The clone carrying this T cell receptor (beta chain) was seen many times. Its antigen is not identified. The CDR3 goes on 3 residues after the read ends, and that part is filled in from the germline J gene. The data were produced by immunoSEQ multiplex PCR, yet TCRdb's version contains in-frame clones alone and is incomplete. The table lists about 21,000 clones, with no singletons. The data belong to a study of T cell clonality in common variable immunodeficiency. Study results and caveats: Compared with controls, CVID subjects had fewer shared TCRbeta clones. Common variable immunodeficiency TCR beta sequences reportedly had fewer deletions and N-nucleotide insertions.

All CVID subjects were on immunoglobulin replacement for at least one year. The trim removed 6 bases at V and 7 bases at J, leaving 7 bases unmatched. This CDR3 is built from 13 residues. CDR1 and CDR2 from the germline V gene are SNHLY and FYNNEI. What was sequenced was peripheral blood mononuclear cells. This TCR was recovered from a human donor with common variable immunodeficiency. This chain links TRBV2 with TRBJ1-2; 8 bases are a match to TRBD1. The CDR3 here is CASRDPDRGGYTF. The DNA read from the CDR3 is TGTGCCAGCAGGGACCCAGACAGGGGTGGC. The complete variable domain, with remaining parts taken from reference TRBV2 and TRBJ1-2, reads EPEVTQTPSHQVTQMGQEVILRCVPISNHLYFYWYRQILGQKVEFLVSFYNNEISEKSEIFDDQFSVERPDGSNFTLKIRSTKLEDSAMYFCASRDPDRGGYTFGSGTRLTVV.